The entry below describes one TCR beta chain. Its target is not known. Only in-frame clones appear in the TCRdb table, and some are missing; sequencing was by immunoSEQ multiplex PCR. The sample comprises more than 55,000 clones, around 94% of which are singletons, and 0.55% to 0.8% rests with the top ten. The data derive from a study of cytomegalovirus exposure and HLA in healthy donors. Study-level results: As confirmed in vitro, three CMV-associated chains were specific for CMV antigens. Clusters of TCRs from the first cohort tended to co-occur in the roughly 120 validation repertoires (as a later analysis found).

Between the trimmed V and J ends, which lost 1 base and 2 bases, there was a span of 9 bases. This CDR3 comprises 14 residues. Germline CDR1 reads SGHRS; CDR2 reads YFSETQ. Specimen: PBMCs. The chain links TRBV5-1 to TRBJ1-1; D perhaps matches TRBD1 (6 bases). The TCR was taken from a young woman in good health and CMV-seronegative. This CDR3 is CASSLTGINTEAFF. In nucleotides, the CDR3 is TGCGCCAGCAGCTTGACAGGGATAAACACTGAAGCTTTCTTT.